What follows are 29 T cell receptor beta chains derived from one specimen sequenced in a study of T cells after yellow fever vaccination (dated by TCRdb to between 2018 and 2020). In light of the paper, this sample's treatment or condition label describes: live attenuated yellow fever vaccine strain. The method was 5' RACE. For sequencing, an Illumina NovaSeq 6000 was employed. TCRdb itself trimmed the public reads at Q25 with fastp, ran MiXCR and retained productive beta chains. Rows with one shared CDR3 protein collapse into an entry with the most common genes and DNA. Within this sample are a few hundred thousand distinct CDR3 sequences, with about 19% of them counted one time only. The leading ten clones occupy 15% to 20% of the sample. The sequencing here drew on PBMCs, taken before the yellow fever booster vaccination. The receptors shown here come from a young man who received the YFV17D yellow fever vaccine.

This clonotype was picked up a small number of times. The V call is TRBV7-2, the J call TRBJ2-2; D ambiguous. V lost 1 base, J lost 6 bases, and 6 bases lay in between. The CDR3 is 13 amino acids. Germline loops: CDR1 SGHTA, CDR2 FQGNSA. The CDR3 is CASSLVRAGELFF. In nucleotides, the CDR3 is TGTGCCAGCAGCTTAGTCCGGGCCGGGGAGCTGTTTTTT.

This sequence joins TRBV6-2 or TRBV6-3 and TRBJ2-5, with TRBD2 identical over 13 bases. Germline V lookup: CDR1 MNHEY, CDR2 SVGEGT. The CDR3 totals 16 residues. J lost 5 bases, V lost 5 bases, and 8 bases had no gene match. CDR3 residues: CASSTGTSGAGETQYF. The CDR3 bases are TGTGCCAGCAGTACCGGGACTAGCGGGGCCGGGGAGACCCAGTACTTC.

Only a few counts were recorded for this clonotype. The CDR3 loop is CASSAGQYYNSPLHF. CDR3 DNA: TGTGCCAGCAGCGCCGGACAGTACTATAATTCACCCCTCCACTTT. The V and J genes are TRBV9 and TRBJ1-6; D is perhaps TRBD1 (6 bases). The CDR3 loop spans 15 amino acids. V lost 3 bases, J lost 3 bases, and 10 bases lay in between. Germline-derived CDR1 and CDR2 are SGDLS and YYNGEE.

This clonotype was seen a handful of times. The gene calls are TRBV20-1 and TRBJ1-1; maybe TRBD1 (5 bases). The CDR3 spans 13 residues. V lost 1 base to trimming and J lost 1 base, with 7 bases between them. Germline CDR1 reads DFQATT; CDR2 reads SNEGSKA (reference sequence). The DNA of the CDR3 is TGCAGTGCTAGAGGACAGTCGAACACTGAAGCTTTCTTT. Its protein product is CSARGQSNTEAFF.

The J gene is TRBJ2-1, the V gene TRBV14, with no clear D. CDR3 length: 12 amino acids. Trimming stripped 0 bases from V and 9 bases from J, with 6 bases between. Germline lookup yields CDR1 SGHDN and CDR2 FVKESK. Written as DNA, the CDR3 is TGTGCCAGCAGCCAAGATTGGGGTGAGCAGTTCTTC. Translating it yields CASSQDWGEQFF. Combining the CDR3 with reference TRBV14 and TRBJ2-1 gives the whole variable domain EAGVTQFPSHSVIEKGQTVTLRCDPISGHDNLYWYRRVMGKEIKFLLHFVKESKQDESGMPNNRFLAERTGGTYSTLKVQPAELEDSGVYFCASSQDWGEQFFGPGTRLTVL.

This clonotype has only a few counts. The CDR3 coding sequence is TGTGCCAGCAGTGAAGGTCCGGGAGTTAATCCAGAGACCCAGTACTTC. Its translation is CASSEGPGVNPETQYF. The rearrangement joins TRBV6-6 to TRBJ2-5; possibly TRBD2 for D (6 bases). The CDR3 consists of 16 residues. The germline V and J ends were trimmed by 5 bases and 4 bases, with 20 bases remaining between them. Germline loops: CDR1 MNHNY, CDR2 SVGAGI (reference sequence).

V gene TRBV27 combines with J gene TRBJ1-6, with D unresolved. Trimming pared 2 bases from V and 0 bases from J, leaving 8 bases between. Germline-derived CDR1 and CDR2 are MNHEY and SMNVEV (reference sequence). The CDR3 is 16 amino acids. The CDR3 protein is CASSLQQSSYNSPLHF. The CDR3 region has the DNA TGTGCCAGCAGTTTACAACAGAGCTCCTATAATTCACCCCTCCACTTT.

This clonotype was counted between two and nine times. The rearrangement uses TRBV20-1 and TRBJ2-7, with D possibly being TRBD1 (5 bases). The germline V and J ends were trimmed by 5 bases and 1 base, with 18 bases remaining between them. Germline V gene lookup returns CDR1 DFQATT and CDR2 SNEGSKA (reference sequence). The CDR3 has 15 residues. The CDR3 protein is CSALKVDSFSYEQYF. The CDR3 nucleotides are TGCAGTGCTTTAAAGGTTGACAGTTTTTCCTACGAGCAGTACTTC.

This clonotype was counted ten times or more. The J gene is TRBJ1-2, the V gene TRBV20-1; 7 nucleotides agree with TRBD1. Germline CDR1 DFQATT, CDR2 SNEGSKA (reference sequence). The length of the CDR3 is 12 residues. The trim removed 3 bases at V and 13 bases at J, leaving 11 bases unmatched. CDR3 sequence (DNA): TGCAGTGCTAGTGTCAGGGGGTACTGGTTCACCTTC. It translates to CSASVRGYWFTF.

This clonotype was seen a few times. This chain joins TRBV14 and TRBJ2-2; no definite D call. V shed 6 bases and J shed 5 bases, with 16 bases lying between them. The CDR3 runs to 15 residues. The germline CDR1 and CDR2 sequences are SGHDN and FVKESK. For the CDR3, the DNA is TGTGCCAGCAGTCTAACGGCACTCGGAACCGGGGAGCTGTTTTTT. This sequence encodes CASSLTALGTGELFF.

The rearrangement uses TRBV7-9 and TRBJ1-2; no definite D call. The V end lost 0 bases, the J end lost 0 bases, and 2 bases lay between the germline ends. The germline gives CDR1 SEHNR, CDR2 FQNEAQ (reference sequence). The CDR3 has 13 amino acids. CDR3 bases: TGTGCCAGCAGCTTAGCTCCTAACTATGGCTACACCTTC. Translating gives CASSLAPNYGYTF.

V is TRBV12-3 or TRBV12-4 and J is TRBJ2-7; 7 nucleotides line up with TRBD1. This CDR3 comprises 12 residues. V dropped 6 bases and J dropped 5; count of bases not matched to a gene: 4. CDR3 in DNA: TGTGCCAGCAGCCAGACAGGGAACGAGCAGTACGTC. The encoded protein is CASSQTGNEQYV.

This rearrangement joins TRBV6-1 to TRBJ1-4, with D hard to call. V lost 6 bases and J lost 16, with 21 bases in between. CDR1 is MNHNS and CDR2 is SASEGT in the germline V gene. The CDR3 length is 13 residues. The DNA for the CDR3 is TGTGCCAGCAGCTTCAATCTAAGGCACGAGTCGTTTTTT. Translation gives CASSFNLRHESFF.

This clonotype was found a few times. The J gene is TRBJ2-3, the V gene TRBV5-1; TRBD1 matches 9 bases. The CDR3 has 14 amino acids. Per germline, CDR1 SGHRS and CDR2 YFSETQ. The V gene end was trimmed by 4 bases and the J gene end by 5 bases; junction bases not matched to a gene: 5. Here the CDR3 reads CASSPGQGLDTQYF. The DNA for the CDR3 is TGCGCCAGCAGCCCTGGACAGGGGTTAGATACGCAGTATTTT.

J is TRBJ2-7 and V is TRBV20-1; D unresolved. CDR1 and CDR2 (germline): DFQATT, SNEGSKA (reference sequence). Trimming took off 6 bases at V and 3 bases at J, with 9 bases between the two ends. The CDR3 runs to 11 residues. In DNA, the CDR3 is TGCAGTGCCGCGGAGAACTACGAGCAGTACGTC. Protein product: CSAAENYEQYV.

This clonotype was detected many times. This rearrangement joins TRBV29-1 to TRBJ2-3; no definite D call. CDR3 size: 12 residues. CDR1 is SQVTM and CDR2 is ANQGSEA in the germline V gene. V lost 6 bases to trimming and J lost 0 bases, with 7 bases between them. CDR3 DNA: TGCAGCGTGGCCCAGAGCACAGATACGCAGTATTTT. It specifies CSVAQSTDTQYF.

For the CDR3, the DNA is TGTGCCAGCAGCCAGGGCCGCGTCAGGGGAGATACGCAGTATTTT. It codes for CASSQGRVRGDTQYF. The rearrangement uses TRBV11-2 and TRBJ2-3, with a weak D call TRBD1 (6 bases). V lost 5 bases and J lost 5, with 17 bases in between. Germline V lookup: CDR1 SGHAT, CDR2 FQNNGV. The CDR3 spans 15 residues.

The rearrangement uses TRBV20-1 and TRBJ2-7, with 10 bases aligning to TRBD2. Trimming took 6 bases from V and 0 from J; bases not matched to a gene: 5. The CDR3 consists of 14 residues. Looked up from germline, CDR1 is DFQATT and CDR2 is SNEGSKA (reference sequence). CDR3 amino acids: CSALSGGASYEQYF. The CDR3 bases are TGCAGTGCCTTAAGCGGGGGGGCCTCCTACGAGCAGTACTTC.

This clonotype was observed a few times. V is TRBV12-3 or TRBV12-4 and J is TRBJ2-4; D is possibly TRBD2 (5 bases). Trimming removed 1 base at V and 3 bases at J, with 13 bases between. The CDR3 extends over 16 amino acids. DNA for the CDR3: TGTGCCAGCAGTTTAGTGGGCGGGTTAGGCAAAAACATTCAGTACTTC. Protein sequence: CASSLVGGLGKNIQYF.

Remarks on this clonotype: Likely a read error: the CDR3 ends without its conserved phenylalanine or tryptophan. The DNA is omitted, as the CDR3 cannot be located on it reliably, and the CDR3 follows TCRdb's listing. This rearrangement joins TRBV7-9 to TRBJ1-1; the table assigns TRBD1, which was not confirmed against the DNA. The CDR3 spans 18 residues, counting both ends. Looked up from germline, CDR1 is SEHNR and CDR2 is FQNEAQ (reference sequence). The CDR3 here is CASSSGLGHSEKSIDHLL.

This clonotype was seen more than once but under ten times. The rearrangement links TRBV12-3 or TRBV12-4 to TRBJ1-1; D unresolved. The CDR3 sequence is 14 residues long. Trimming cost V 4 bases and J 0 bases, with 9 bases left between them. CDR3 nucleotides: TGTGCCAGCAGTTCCTTGACCATGAACACTGAAGCTTTCTTT. Encoded protein: CASSSLTMNTEAFF.

The chain carries TRBV6-1 and TRBJ2-5, with D perhaps TRBD1 (5 bases). CDR1 and CDR2 (germline): MNHNS, SASEGT. The CDR3 runs 16 residues. V was shortened by 3 bases and J by 7 bases, with 21 bases between the two germline ends. CDR3 amino acids: CASSDFGQGALRTQYF. The CDR3 coding sequence is TGTGCCAGCAGTGATTTTGGGCAGGGCGCCCTAAGGACCCAGTACTTC.

This sequence joins TRBV20-1 and TRBJ2-3; D gene ambiguous. This CDR3 is 12 amino acids long. Per the germline V gene, CDR1 is DFQATT and CDR2 is SNEGSKA (reference sequence). The germline V and J ends were trimmed by 6 bases and 5 bases, with 12 bases remaining between them. In DNA form, the CDR3 reads TGCAGTGCCGTTAGCCGGATAGATACGCAGTATTTT. Translation: CSAVSRIDTQYF.

This chain joins TRBV20-1 and TRBJ2-2; either TRBD1 or TRBD2 may fit D (5 bases each). Trimming took 5 bases from V and 7 from J, leaving 17 bases between them. CDR1 and CDR2 (germline): DFQATT, SNEGSKA (reference sequence). The CDR3 has 14 amino acids. The CDR3 reads CSAPGPRIGGELFF. The CDR3 DNA is TGCAGTGCTCCGGGACCCCGAATTGGCGGGGAGCTGTTTTTT.

The V call is TRBV7-2, the J call TRBJ2-3; possibly TRBD1 or TRBD2 for D (7 bases each). V lost 5 bases and J lost 3, with 15 bases in between. Germline CDR1 reads SGHTA; CDR2 reads FQGNSA. CDR3 length: 15 amino acids. The CDR3 DNA reads TGTGCCAGCAGCCCCAGGGGGGGGAGGACAGATACGCAGTATTTT. This translates into CASSPRGGRTDTQYF.

The chain uses TRBV6-6 and TRBJ1-5, with D maybe TRBD1 (5 bases). The CDR3 has 13 residues. Germline CDR1 is MNHNY and CDR2 is SVGAGI (reference sequence). Between the trimmed V and J ends, which lost 7 bases and 8 bases, there was a span of 15 bases. The CDR3 loop is CASIGAIGEPQHF. In nucleotides, the CDR3 is TGTGCCAGCATCGGAGCTATAGGGGAGCCCCAGCATTTT.

This clonotype was picked up a small number of times. The chain employs TRBV5-5 and TRBJ2-7, with D possibly TRBD2 on 5 matching bases. The CDR3 sequence is 14 residues long. Germline CDR1 SGHKS, CDR2 YYEKEE (reference sequence). Trimming cost V 4 bases and J 0 bases, with 11 bases left between them. CDR3 nucleotide sequence: TGTGCCAGCAGCCGAAGTGGGAGCTCCTACGAGCAGTACGTC. It codes for CASSRSGSSYEQYV.

This clonotype was observed a handful of times. This chain links TRBV7-9 with TRBJ1-5, with D unclear. CDR1 SEHNR and CDR2 FQNEAQ come from the germline V gene (reference sequence). Trimming removed 2 bases from V and 4 bases from J, with 6 bases in between. The CDR3 has 13 residues. In DNA form, the CDR3 reads TGTGCCAGCAGCTTATGGGAGAATCAGCCCCAGCATTTT. This translates into CASSLWENQPQHF. The full variable domain, in which reference TRBV7-9 and TRBJ1-5 provide the parts outside the CDR3, is DTGVSQNPRHKITKRGQNVTFRCDPISEHNRLYWYRQTLGQGPEFLTYFQNEAQLEKSRLLSDRFSAERPKGSFSTLEIQRTEQGDSAMYLCASSLWENQPQHFGDGTRLSIL.

This clonotype came up a few times. This chain links TRBV29-1 with TRBJ2-4; 7 positions match TRBD1. With 6 bases clipped from V and 10 bases from J, the junction kept 9 bases outside the gene matches. CDR1 SQVTM and CDR2 ANQGSEA come from the germline V gene. The CDR3 sequence is 12 residues long. The CDR3 reads CSVRQGTVIQYF. CDR3 DNA: TGCAGCGTCAGACAGGGAACCGTAATTCAGTACTTC.